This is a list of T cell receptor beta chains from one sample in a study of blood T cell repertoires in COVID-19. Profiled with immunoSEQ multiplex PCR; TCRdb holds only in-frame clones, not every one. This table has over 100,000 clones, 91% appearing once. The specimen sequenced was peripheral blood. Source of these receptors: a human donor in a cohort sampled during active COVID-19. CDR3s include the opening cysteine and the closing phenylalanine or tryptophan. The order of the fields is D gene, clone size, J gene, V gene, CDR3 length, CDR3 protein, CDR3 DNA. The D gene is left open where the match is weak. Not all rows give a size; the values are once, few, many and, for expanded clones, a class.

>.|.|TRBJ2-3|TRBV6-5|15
CASSPIPGGHDTQYF
TGTGCCAGCAGTCCCATCCCCGGAGGGCATGATACGCAGTATTTT
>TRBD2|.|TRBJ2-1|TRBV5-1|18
CASSLNSFLGGDENEQFF
TGCGCCAGCAGCTTGAATTCCTTTCTTGGGGGGGACGAAAATGAGCAGTTCTTC
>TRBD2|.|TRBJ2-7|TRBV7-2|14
CASSPMTSLYEQYF
TGTGCCAGCAGCCCAATGACTAGCCTCTACGAGCAGTACTTC
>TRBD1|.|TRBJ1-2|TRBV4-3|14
CASGRDRADYGYTF
TGCGCCAGCGGCCGGGACAGGGCTGACTATGGCTACACCTTC
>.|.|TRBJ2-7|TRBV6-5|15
CASSLGGFGSYEQYF
TGTGCCAGCAGCTTAGGGGGATTTGGGTCCTACGAGCAGTACTTC
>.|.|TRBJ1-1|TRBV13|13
CASSLAGETEAFF
TGTGCCAGCAGCTTAGCGGGAGAAACTGAAGCTTTCTTT
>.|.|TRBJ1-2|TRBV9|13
CASTILQTGGYTF
TGTGCCAGCACCATCTTACAGACAGGAGGCTACACCTTC
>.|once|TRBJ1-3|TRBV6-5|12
CASSPKGNTIYF
TGTGCCAGCTCCCCTAAAGGAAACACCATATATTTT
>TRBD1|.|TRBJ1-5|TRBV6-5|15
CASSSETGGGQPQHF
TGTGCCAGCAGTTCCGAGACAGGGGGCGGTCAGCCCCAGCATTTT
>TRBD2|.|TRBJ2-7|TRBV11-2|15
CASSLTSGGTYEQYF
TGTGCCAGCAGCTTAACTAGCGGGGGGACCTACGAGCAGTACTTC
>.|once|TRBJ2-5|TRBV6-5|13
CASSLGGLETQYF
TGTGCCAGCAGCCTTGGAGGTTTGGAGACCCAGTACTTC
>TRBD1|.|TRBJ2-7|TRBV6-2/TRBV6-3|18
CASSYSGQGALFAYEQYF
TGTGCCAGCAGTTACTCGGGACAGGGGGCGCTTTTCGCGTACGAGCAGTACTTC
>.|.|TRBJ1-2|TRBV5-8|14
CASRVIEANYGYTF
TGTGCCAGCAGGGTTATAGAGGCTAACTATGGCTACACCTTC
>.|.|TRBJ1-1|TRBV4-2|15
CASSLYGTGNTEAFF
TGTGCCAGCAGCCTTTACGGGACTGGGAACACTGAAGCTTTCTTT
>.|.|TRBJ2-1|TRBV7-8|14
CASRAGGSYNEQFF
TGTGCCAGCAGGGCAGGGGGGTCCTACAATGAGCAGTTCTTC
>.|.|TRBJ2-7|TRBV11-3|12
CAEIQVSYEQYF
TGTGCTGAAATCCAGGTTTCCTACGAGCAGTACTTC
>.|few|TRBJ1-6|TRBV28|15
CASSPVTTGGSPLHF
TGTGCCAGCAGTCCCGTGACGACGGGGGGTTCACCCCTCCACTTT
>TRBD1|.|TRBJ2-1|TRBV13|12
CASSHRGWEQFF
TGTGCCAGCAGCCACAGGGGATGGGAGCAGTTCTTC
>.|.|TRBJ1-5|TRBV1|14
CTSRQGQLNQPQHF
TGCACCAGCAGACAGGGCCAACTCAATCAGCCCCAGCATTTT
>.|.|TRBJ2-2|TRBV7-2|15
CASSFTTDNTGELFF
TGTGCCAGCAGCTTTACAACAGATAACACCGGGGAGCTGTTTTTT
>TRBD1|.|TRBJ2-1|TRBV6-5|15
CASRWGMTGNHEQFF
TGTGCCAGCAGGTGGGGAATGACAGGGAATCATGAGCAGTTCTTC
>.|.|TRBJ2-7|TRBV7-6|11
CASSLQGEQYF
TGTGCCAGCAGCTTACAGGGCGAGCAGTACTTC
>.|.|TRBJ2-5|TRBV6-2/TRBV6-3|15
CASSYWPGLQETQYF
TGTGCCAGCAGTTATTGGCCAGGCCTCCAAGAGACCCAGTACTTC
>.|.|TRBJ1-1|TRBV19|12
CASSWRGNEAFF
TGTGCCAGTAGCTGGAGGGGAAATGAAGCTTTCTTT
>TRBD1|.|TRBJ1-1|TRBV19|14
CASKTPTGSTEAFF
TGTGCCAGTAAAACACCGACAGGGAGCACTGAAGCTTTCTTT
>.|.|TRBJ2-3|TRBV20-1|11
CSVRVTDTQYF
TGCAGTGTAAGAGTCACAGATACGCAGTATTTT
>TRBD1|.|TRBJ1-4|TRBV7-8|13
CASSLDVTDRVFF
TGTGCCAGCAGCTTAGACGTTACGGACAGGGTATTTTTT
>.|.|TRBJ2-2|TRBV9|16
CASSVSQGSTTGELFF
TGTGCCAGCAGCGTATCCCAAGGGAGTACTACCGGGGAGCTGTTTTTT
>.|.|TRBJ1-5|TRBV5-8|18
CASSLAWRAEHSNQPQHF
TGTGCCAGCAGCTTGGCCTGGAGGGCAGAGCATAGCAATCAGCCCCAGCATTTT
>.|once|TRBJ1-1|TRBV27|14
CASAREGEITEAFF
TGTGCCAGCGCTCGAGAGGGGGAGATCACTGAAGCTTTCTTT
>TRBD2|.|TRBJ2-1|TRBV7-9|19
CASSLGGLAGGLSYNEQFF
TGTGCCAGCAGCTTAGGGGGACTAGCGGGAGGGCTCTCCTACAATGAGCAGTTCTTC
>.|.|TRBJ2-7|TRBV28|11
CASSANEEQYF
TGTGCCAGCAGCGCGAATGAGGAGCAGTACTTC
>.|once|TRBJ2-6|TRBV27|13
CASRAPGANVLTF
TGTGCCAGCAGGGCCCCTGGGGCCAACGTCCTGACTTTC
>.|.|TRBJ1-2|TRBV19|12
CASSQGARGHTF
TGTGCCAGTAGCCAAGGTGCGAGAGGCCACACCTTC
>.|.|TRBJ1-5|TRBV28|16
CASSLRRLSGNQPQHF
TGTGCCAGCAGTTTAAGGAGGCTGTCGGGCAATCAGCCCCAGCATTTT
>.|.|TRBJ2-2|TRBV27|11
CASSYTGELFF
TGTGCCAGCTCTTACACCGGGGAGCTGTTTTTT
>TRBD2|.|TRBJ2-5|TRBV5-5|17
CAGGPGLLAGAEETQYF
TGTGCCGGAGGGCCCGGCCTATTAGCGGGGGCGGAAGAGACCCAGTACTTC
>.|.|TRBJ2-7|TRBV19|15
CASSFPGGSSYEQYF
TGTGCCAGTAGCTTTCCTGGGGGGAGTTCCTACGAGCAGTACTTC
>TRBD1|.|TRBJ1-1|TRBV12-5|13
CASGLYRQGPAFF
TGTGCTAGTGGTTTGTACCGACAGGGTCCAGCTTTCTTT